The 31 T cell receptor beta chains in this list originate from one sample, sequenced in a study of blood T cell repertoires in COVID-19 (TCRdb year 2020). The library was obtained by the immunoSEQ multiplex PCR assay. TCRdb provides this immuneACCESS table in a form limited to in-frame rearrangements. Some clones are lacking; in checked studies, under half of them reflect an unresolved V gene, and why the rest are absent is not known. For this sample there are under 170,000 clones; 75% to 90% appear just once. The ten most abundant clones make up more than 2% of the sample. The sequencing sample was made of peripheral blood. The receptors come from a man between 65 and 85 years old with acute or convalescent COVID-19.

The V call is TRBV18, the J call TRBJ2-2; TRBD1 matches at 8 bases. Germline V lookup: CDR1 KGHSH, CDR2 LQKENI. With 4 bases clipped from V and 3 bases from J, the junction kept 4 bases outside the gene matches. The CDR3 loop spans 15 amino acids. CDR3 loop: CASSLGQGDTGELFF. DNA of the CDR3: TGTGCCAGCTCACTTGGACAGGGAGACACCGGGGAGCTGTTTTTT. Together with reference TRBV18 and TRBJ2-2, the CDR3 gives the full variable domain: NAGVMQNPRHLVRRRGQEARLRCSPMKGHSHVYWYRQLPEEGLKFMVYLQKENIIDESGMPKERFSAEFPKEGPSILRIQQVVRGDSAAYFCASSLGQGDTGELFFGEGSRLTVL.

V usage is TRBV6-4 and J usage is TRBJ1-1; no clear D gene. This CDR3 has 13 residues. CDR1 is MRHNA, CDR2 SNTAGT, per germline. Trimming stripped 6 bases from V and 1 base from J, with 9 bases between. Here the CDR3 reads CASRVTPNTEAFF. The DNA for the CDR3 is TGTGCCAGCAGAGTTACACCGAACACTGAAGCTTTCTTT.

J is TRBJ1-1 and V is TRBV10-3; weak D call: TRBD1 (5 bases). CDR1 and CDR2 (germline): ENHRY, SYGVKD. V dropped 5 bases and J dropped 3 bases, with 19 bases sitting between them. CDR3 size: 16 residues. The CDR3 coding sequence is TGTGCCATCAGTACCTGGACACTGGGTGGGGACACTGAAGCTTTCTTT. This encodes CAISTWTLGGDTEAFF.

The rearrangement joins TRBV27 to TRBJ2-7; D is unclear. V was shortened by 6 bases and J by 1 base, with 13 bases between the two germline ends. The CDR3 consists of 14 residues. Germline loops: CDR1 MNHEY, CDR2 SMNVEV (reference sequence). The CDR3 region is CASSGYPRSYEQYF. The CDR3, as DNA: TGTGCCAGCAGCGGATACCCGAGGTCCTACGAGCAGTACTTC.

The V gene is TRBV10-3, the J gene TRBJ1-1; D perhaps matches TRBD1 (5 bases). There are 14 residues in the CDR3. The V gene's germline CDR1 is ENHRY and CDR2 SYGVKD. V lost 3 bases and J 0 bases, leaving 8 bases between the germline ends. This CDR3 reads CAISETGMNTEAFF. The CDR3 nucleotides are TGTGCCATCAGTGAAACAGGAATGAACACTGAAGCTTTCTTT.

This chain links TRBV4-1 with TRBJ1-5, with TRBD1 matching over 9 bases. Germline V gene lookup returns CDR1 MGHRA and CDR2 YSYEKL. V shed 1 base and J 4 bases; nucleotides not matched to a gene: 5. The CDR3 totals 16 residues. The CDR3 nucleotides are TGCGCCAGCAGCCAAGGGGGCGGGACAGGGAATCAGCCCCAGCATTTT. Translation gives CASSQGGGTGNQPQHF.

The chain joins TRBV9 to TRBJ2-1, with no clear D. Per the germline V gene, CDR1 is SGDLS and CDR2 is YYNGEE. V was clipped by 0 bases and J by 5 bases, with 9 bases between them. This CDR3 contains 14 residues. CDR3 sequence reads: CASSVESRNNEQFF. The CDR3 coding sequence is TGTGCCAGCAGCGTAGAGTCTAGGAACAATGAGCAGTTCTTC.

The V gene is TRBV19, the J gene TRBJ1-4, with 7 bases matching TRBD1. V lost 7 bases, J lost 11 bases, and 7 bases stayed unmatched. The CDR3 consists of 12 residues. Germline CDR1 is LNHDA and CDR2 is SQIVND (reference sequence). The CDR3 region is CASKPLTGKLFF. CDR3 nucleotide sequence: TGTGCCAGTAAGCCTCTGACAGGGAAACTGTTTTTT. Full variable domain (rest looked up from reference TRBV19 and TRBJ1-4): DGGITQSPKYLFRKEGQNVTLSCEQNLNHDAMYWYRQDPGQGLRLIYYSQIVNDFQKGDIAEGYSVSREKKESFPLTVTSAQKNPTAFYLCASKPLTGKLFFGSGTQLSVL.

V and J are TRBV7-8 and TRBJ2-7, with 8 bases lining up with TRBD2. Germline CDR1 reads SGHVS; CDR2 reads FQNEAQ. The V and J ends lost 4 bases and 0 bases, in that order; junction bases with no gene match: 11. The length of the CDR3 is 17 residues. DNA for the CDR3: TGTGCCAGCAGCTCACTCCCTAGCGGGCCCCGCTCCTACGAGCAGTACTTC. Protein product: CASSSLPSGPRSYEQYF.

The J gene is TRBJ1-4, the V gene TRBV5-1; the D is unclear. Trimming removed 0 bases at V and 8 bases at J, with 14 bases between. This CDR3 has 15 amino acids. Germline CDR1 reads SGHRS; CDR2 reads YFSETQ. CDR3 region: CASSLEASSEEKLFF. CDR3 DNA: TGCGCCAGCAGCTTGGAGGCCAGCTCGGAGGAAAAACTGTTTTTT.

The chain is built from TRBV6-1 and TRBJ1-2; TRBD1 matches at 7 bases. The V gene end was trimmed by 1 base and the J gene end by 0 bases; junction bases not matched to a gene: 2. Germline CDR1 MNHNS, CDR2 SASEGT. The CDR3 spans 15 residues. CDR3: CASSEGGQTNYGYTF. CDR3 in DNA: TGTGCCAGCAGTGAAGGGGGACAGACTAACTATGGCTACACCTTC.

CDR3 region: CASTLGTQYF. CDR3 in DNA: TGTGCCAGCACCCTAGGGACCCAGTACTTC. This chain connects TRBV27 to TRBJ2-5; D unclear. V lost 7 bases and J lost 7, with 7 bases in between. The CDR3 is 10 residues long. CDR1 is MNHEY, CDR2 SMNVEV, per germline (reference sequence).

CDR3 amino acids: CASSSGGTGSPLHF. The CDR3 bases are TGTGCCAGCAGTTCCGGGGGGACGGGTTCACCCCTCCACTTT. The chain couples TRBV27 to TRBJ1-6, with D possibly TRBD1 on 5 matching bases. The CDR3 loop spans 14 amino acids. Germline values: CDR1 MNHEY, CDR2 SMNVEV (reference sequence). Deletions cut 4 bases from V and 9 bases from J, with 13 bases between.

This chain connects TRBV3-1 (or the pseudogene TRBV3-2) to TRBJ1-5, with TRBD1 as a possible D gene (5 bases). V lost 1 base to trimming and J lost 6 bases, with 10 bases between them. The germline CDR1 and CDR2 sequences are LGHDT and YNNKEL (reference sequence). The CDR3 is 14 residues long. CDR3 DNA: TGTGCCAGCAGCCAAGCGGGGGGGGGTCAGCCCCAGCATTTT. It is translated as CASSQAGGGQPQHF.

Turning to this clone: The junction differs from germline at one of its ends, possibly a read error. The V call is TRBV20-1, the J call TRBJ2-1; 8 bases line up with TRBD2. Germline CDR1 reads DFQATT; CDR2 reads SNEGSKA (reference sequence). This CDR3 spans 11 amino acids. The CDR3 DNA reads TGCAGTGTCCGAGCCGGGACTAGTAATCTCTTC. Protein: CSVRAGTSNLF.

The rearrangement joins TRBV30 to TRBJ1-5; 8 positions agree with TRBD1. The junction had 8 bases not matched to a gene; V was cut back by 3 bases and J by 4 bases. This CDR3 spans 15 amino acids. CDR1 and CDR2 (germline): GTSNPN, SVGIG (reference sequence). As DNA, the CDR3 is TGTGCCTGGAGCCAGGGGGCAGGCCCTAATCAGCCCCAGCATTTT. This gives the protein CAWSQGAGPNQPQHF.

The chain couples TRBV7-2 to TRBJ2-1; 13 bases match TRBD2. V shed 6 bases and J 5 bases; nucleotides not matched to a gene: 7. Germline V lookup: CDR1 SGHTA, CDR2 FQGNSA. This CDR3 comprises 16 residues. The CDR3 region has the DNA TGTGCCAGCAGGACTGGGACTAGCGGGATGGACAATGAGCAGTTCTTC. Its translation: CASRTGTSGMDNEQFF.

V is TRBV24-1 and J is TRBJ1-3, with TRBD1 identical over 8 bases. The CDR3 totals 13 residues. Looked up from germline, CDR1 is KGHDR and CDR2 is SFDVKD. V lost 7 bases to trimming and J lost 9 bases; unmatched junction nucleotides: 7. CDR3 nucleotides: TGTGCCACCAGACAGACAGGGGAAGGCACCATATATTTT. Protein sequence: CATRQTGEGTIYF.

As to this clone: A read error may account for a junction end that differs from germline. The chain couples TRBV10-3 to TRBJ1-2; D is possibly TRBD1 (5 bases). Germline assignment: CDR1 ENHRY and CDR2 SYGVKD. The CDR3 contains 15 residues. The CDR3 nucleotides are TGTGCCATCAGTGAGTCGACGGCAGGGCCCTATGACTACACCTTC. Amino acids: CAISESTAGPYDYTF.

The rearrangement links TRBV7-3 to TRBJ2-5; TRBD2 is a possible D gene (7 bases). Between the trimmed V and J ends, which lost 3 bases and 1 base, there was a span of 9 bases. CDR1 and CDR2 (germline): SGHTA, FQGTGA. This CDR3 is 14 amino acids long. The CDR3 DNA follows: TGTGCCAGCAGCTTCGGGGGGCCCCAAGAGACCCAGTACTTC. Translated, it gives CASSFGGPQETQYF.

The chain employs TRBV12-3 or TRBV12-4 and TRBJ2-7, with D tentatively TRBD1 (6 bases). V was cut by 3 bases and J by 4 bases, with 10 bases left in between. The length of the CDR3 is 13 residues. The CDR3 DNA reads TGTGCCAGCAGTTTTTCAGGGGCGTACGAGCAGTACTTC. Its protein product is CASSFSGAYEQYF.

The CDR3 DNA is TGTGCCAGCAGTCCGGGACAGAGCTCCTACGAGCAGTACTTC. As protein: CASSPGQSSYEQYF. The V and J genes are TRBV6-6 and TRBJ2-7, with 7 nucleotides matching TRBD1. V trimming: 5 bases; J trimming: 0 bases; junction bases outside the gene matches: 4. Per the germline V gene, CDR1 is MNHNY and CDR2 is SVGAGI (reference sequence). The CDR3 loop spans 14 amino acids.

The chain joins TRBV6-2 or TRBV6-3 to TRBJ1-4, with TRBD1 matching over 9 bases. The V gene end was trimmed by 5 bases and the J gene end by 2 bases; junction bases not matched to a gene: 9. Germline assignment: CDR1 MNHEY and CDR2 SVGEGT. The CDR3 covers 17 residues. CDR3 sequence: CASSPGQGRLTNEKLFF. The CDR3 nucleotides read TGTGCCAGCAGTCCAGGACAGGGGAGACTGACTAATGAAAAACTGTTTTTT.

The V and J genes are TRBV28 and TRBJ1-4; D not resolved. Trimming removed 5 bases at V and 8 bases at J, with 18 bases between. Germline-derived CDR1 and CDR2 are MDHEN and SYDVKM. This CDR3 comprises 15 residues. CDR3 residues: CASSQSRAAGEKLFF. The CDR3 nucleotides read TGTGCCAGCAGTCAATCGCGCGCAGCGGGGGAAAAACTGTTTTTT. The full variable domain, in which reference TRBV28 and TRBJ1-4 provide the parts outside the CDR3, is DVKVTQSSRYLVKRTGEKVFLECVQDMDHENMFWYRQDPGLGLRLIYFSYDVKMKEKGDIPEGYSVSREKKERFSLILESASTNQTSMYLCASSQSRAAGEKLFFGSGTQLSVL.

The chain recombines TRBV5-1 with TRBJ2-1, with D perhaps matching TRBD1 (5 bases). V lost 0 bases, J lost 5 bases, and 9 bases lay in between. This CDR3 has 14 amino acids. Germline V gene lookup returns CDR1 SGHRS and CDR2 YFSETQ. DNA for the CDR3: TGCGCCAGCAGCTTGGGACAGCAGAACAATGAGCAGTTCTTC. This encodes CASSLGQQNNEQFF.

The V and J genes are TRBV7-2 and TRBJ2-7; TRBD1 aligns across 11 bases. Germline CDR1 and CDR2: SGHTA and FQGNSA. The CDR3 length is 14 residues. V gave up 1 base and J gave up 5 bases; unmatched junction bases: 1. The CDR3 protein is CASSLGDRGNEQYF. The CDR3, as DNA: TGTGCCAGCAGCTTAGGGGACAGGGGGAACGAGCAGTACTTC.

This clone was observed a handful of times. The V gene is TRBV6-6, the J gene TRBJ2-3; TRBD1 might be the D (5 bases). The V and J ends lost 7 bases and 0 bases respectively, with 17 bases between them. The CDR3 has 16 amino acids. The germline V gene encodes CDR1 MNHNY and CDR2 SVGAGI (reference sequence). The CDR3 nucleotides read TGTGCCAGCAACAACCGATGGCAGGGTAGCACAGATACGCAGTATTTT. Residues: CASNNRWQGSTDTQYF.

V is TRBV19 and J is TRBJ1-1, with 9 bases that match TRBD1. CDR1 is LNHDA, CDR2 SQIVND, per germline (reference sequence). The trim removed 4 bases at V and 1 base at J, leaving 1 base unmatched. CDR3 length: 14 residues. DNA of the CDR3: TGTGCCAGTAGTAACAGGGGGCAGAACACTGAAGCTTTCTTT. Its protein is CASSNRGQNTEAFF.

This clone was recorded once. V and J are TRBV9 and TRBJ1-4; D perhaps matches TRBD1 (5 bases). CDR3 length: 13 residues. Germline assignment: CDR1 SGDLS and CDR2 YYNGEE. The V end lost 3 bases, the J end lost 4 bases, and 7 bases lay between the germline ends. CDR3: CASSGGVNEKLFF. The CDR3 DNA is TGTGCCAGCAGCGGGGGGGTTAATGAAAAACTGTTTTTT. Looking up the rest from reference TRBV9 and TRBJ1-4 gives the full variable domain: DSGVTQTPKHLITATGQRVTLRCSPRSGDLSVYWYQQSLDQGLQFLIQYYNGEERAKGNILERFSAQQFPDLHSELNLSSLELGDSALYFCASSGGVNEKLFFGSGTQLSVL.

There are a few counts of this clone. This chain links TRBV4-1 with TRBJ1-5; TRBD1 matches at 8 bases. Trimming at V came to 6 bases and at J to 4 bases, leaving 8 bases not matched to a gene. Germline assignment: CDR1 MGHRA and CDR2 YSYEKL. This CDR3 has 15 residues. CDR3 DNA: TGCGCCAGCAGACCTGGGACAGGACAAAATCAGCCCCAGCATTTT. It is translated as CASRPGTGQNQPQHF.

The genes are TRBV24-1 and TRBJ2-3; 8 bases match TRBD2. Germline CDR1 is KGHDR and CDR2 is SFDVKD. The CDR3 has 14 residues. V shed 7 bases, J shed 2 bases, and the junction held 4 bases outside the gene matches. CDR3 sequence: CATSLAGFTDTQYF. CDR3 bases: TGTGCCACCAGCCTAGCGGGCTTCACAGATACGCAGTATTTT.